The following is a TCR beta chain sequence with its context. What it binds is unknown. PCR used 60 Vbeta primers and 13 Jbeta primers. Profiled with immunoSEQ multiplex PCR; TCRdb holds only in-frame clones, not every one. Its clone listing holds more than 200,000 clones. This entry is derived from a study of cytomegalovirus exposure and HLA in healthy donors. Across the study: T cells numbering approximately 170 million yielded some 120 million unique TCR beta sequences in an earlier analysis. Study findings and constraints: Later work found that TCR association rates differed between HLA loci; DRB1 had the most and HLA-C the fewest.

There are 16 residues in the CDR3. The germline gives CDR1 LNHDA, CDR2 SQIVND (reference sequence). Trimming removed 4 bases at V and 2 bases at J, with 18 bases between. There were likely unrecorded immune exposures, though donors were nominally healthy when sampled. The sequence was obtained from a young woman in good health and CMV-seropositive. The sequenced sample was PBMCs. This chain links TRBV19 with TRBJ2-7; D gene ambiguous. As DNA, the CDR3 is TGTGCCAGTAGTAACCGCTTGGGCACGATAACCTACGAGCAGTACTTC. Translated, it gives CASSNRLGTITYEQYF.